The next 21 T cell receptor beta chains were all read from a single sample in a study of immune evolution from preneoplasia to lung adenocarcinoma. The data were produced by immunoSEQ multiplex PCR, yet TCRdb's version contains in-frame clones alone and is incomplete. There are approximately 7,100 clones in the sample; 77% occur only once, and 6% to 8% lies in the top ten. The sequencing sample was made of FFPE lung adenocarcinoma in situ tissue. The receptors here all came from a person aged 60-80 years with lung adenocarcinoma.

The rearrangement uses TRBV9 and TRBJ1-2, with D perhaps TRBD1 (5 bases). This CDR3 has 14 amino acids. Trimming took off 0 bases at V and 7 bases at J, with 13 bases between the two ends. The germline gives CDR1 SGDLS, CDR2 YYNGEE. The chain's CDR3 is CASSVGGGFGGYTF. As DNA, the CDR3 is TGTGCCAGCAGCGTAGGGGGGGGGTTTGGTGGCTACACCTTC.

J is TRBJ2-2 and V is TRBV7-2, with TRBD1 matching 8 bases. This CDR3 is 16 amino acids long. Germline-derived CDR1 and CDR2 are SGHTA and FQGNSA. J was trimmed by 4 bases and V by 4 bases; bases with no gene match: 8. CDR3 sequence (DNA): TGTGCCAGCAGCTCAGGACAGGGAGGCCTCACCGGGGAGCTGTTTTTT. Encoded protein: CASSSGQGGLTGELFF.

Remarks on this clone: One end of the junction does not line up with germline, which may come from a read error. This sequence joins TRBV15 and TRBJ2-3; 8 bases map to TRBD1. CDR1 is LNHNV, CDR2 YYDKDF, per germline (reference sequence). This CDR3 region has 16 residues. The CDR3 sequence: CATSRERTGMRDTQYF. The CDR3 nucleotides are TGTGCCACCAGCCGAGAAAGGACAGGGATGAGAGATACGCAGTATTTT.

The CDR3 here is CATTGTNTEAFF. CDR3 coding DNA: TGCGCCACGACAGGGACAAACACTGAAGCTTTCTTT. J is TRBJ1-1 and V is TRBV10-2; 7 nucleotides match TRBD1. Trimming removed 10 bases from V and 2 bases from J; junction bases left unmatched: 4. The CDR3 has 12 residues. The germline CDR1 and CDR2 sequences are WSHSY and SAAADI.

The rearrangement uses TRBV5-3 and TRBJ1-5, with 7 bases that match TRBD1. TRBV5-3 falls under the ORF class, with uncertain function. V was pared by 8 bases and J by 7 bases, with 3 bases of the junction left unmatched. This CDR3 contains 11 residues. CDR3 sequence (DNA): TGTGCCAGGGTACAGGGGCAGCCCCAGCATTTT. It is translated as CARVQGQPQHF.

The chain carries TRBV11-2 and TRBJ2-2; 10 positions match TRBD2. CDR1 and CDR2 (germline): SGHAT, FQNNGV. This CDR3 spans 17 amino acids. V shed 1 base, J shed 1 base, and the junction held 3 bases outside the gene matches. This CDR3 is CASSLASGGRNTGELFF. The DNA of the CDR3 is TGTGCCAGCAGCTTAGCTAGCGGGGGCCGGAACACCGGGGAGCTGTTTTTT.

The rearrangement uses TRBV7-9 and TRBJ2-7, with D perhaps matching TRBD1 (5 bases). This CDR3 is built from 13 residues. The germline V gene has CDR1 SEHNR and CDR2 FQNEAQ (reference sequence). V lost 5 bases to trimming and J lost 3 bases, with 11 bases between them. The CDR3 reads CASSPIDSYEQYF. The CDR3 bases are TGTGCCAGCAGCCCGATAGACAGCTACGAGCAGTACTTC.

J is TRBJ2-5 and V is TRBV29-1, with a tentative D call TRBD1 (5 bases). The germline V gene has CDR1 SQVTM and CDR2 ANQGSEA. The CDR3 consists of 15 residues. The V end was cut by 3 bases, the J end by 5 bases, with 19 bases between. The DNA for the CDR3 is TGCAGCGTTGAGCTAGGGGAACGCCGGATGGAGACCCAGTACTTC. Translated, it gives CSVELGERRMETQYF.

The chain joins TRBV18 to TRBJ1-2; unclear D gene. The V gene's germline CDR1 is KGHSH and CDR2 LQKENI. The CDR3 is made up of 12 amino acids. Trimming removed 6 bases from V and 2 bases from J, with 7 bases in between. The CDR3 DNA sequence: TGTGCCAGCTCGGACCAAAACTATGGCTACACCTTC. This codes for CASSDQNYGYTF.

V usage is TRBV7-3 and J usage is TRBJ2-3; D gene uncertain. There are 13 residues in the CDR3. CDR1 SGHTA and CDR2 FQGTGA come from the germline V gene. Trimming pared 10 bases from V and 1 base from J, leaving 12 bases between. The CDR3 spells CATAAGGTDTQYF. The CDR3 nucleotides read TGTGCCACCGCCGCTGGGGGCACAGATACGCAGTATTTT.

The chain employs TRBV27 and TRBJ2-5, with 12 bases aligning to TRBD1. The J call may not be correct, given that the DNA end is closer to TRBJ2-7. The germline CDR1 and CDR2 sequences are MNHEY and SMNVEV (reference sequence). The CDR3 runs to 17 residues. The DNA of the CDR3 is TGTGCCAGCTCCGGGACAGGGGGCTCGGGGGGGGCCTACGAGCAGTACTTC. Amino acids: CASSGTGGSGGAYEQYF.

The chain employs TRBV29-1 and TRBJ2-7; no clear D gene. Trimming removed 5 bases from V and 3 bases from J, with 8 bases in between. Germline V gene sequence: CDR1 SQVTM, CDR2 ANQGSEA. The CDR3 sequence is 11 residues long. The CDR3 DNA reads TGCAGCGTTCTGGGCAACTACGAGCAGTACTTC. Translating it yields CSVLGNYEQYF.

V and J are TRBV20-1 and TRBJ2-5; D is ambiguous. V gave up 0 bases and J gave up 6 bases, with 5 bases separating them. CDR1 DFQATT and CDR2 SNEGSKA come from the germline V gene (reference sequence). This CDR3 has 11 residues. The DNA of the CDR3 is TGCAGTGCTAGAGATGCGAAGACCCAGTACTTC. Its translation: CSARDAKTQYF.

J is TRBJ2-1 and V is TRBV11-3; D is uncertain. Looked up from germline, CDR1 is SGHNT and CDR2 is YENEEA. V was trimmed by 2 bases and J by 7 bases, leaving 9 bases between them. The CDR3 extends over 13 amino acids. The CDR3 loop is CASSLSGTNEQFF. The CDR3 DNA follows: TGTGCCAGCAGCTTATCGGGCACAAATGAGCAGTTCTTC.

This chain uses TRBV9 with TRBJ2-3; no definite D call. The germline V gene encodes CDR1 SGDLS and CDR2 YYNGEE. CDR3 length equals 15 residues. The ends were cut back, 7 bases at V and 0 bases at J, with 15 bases in the middle. The CDR3, as DNA: TGTGCCAGCGCAAGCCGAGACCGAAGCACAGATACGCAGTATTTT. Its protein product is CASASRDRSTDTQYF.

This clone was counted a few times. The CDR3 sequence: CASSPAPSQPQHF. The DNA of the CDR3 is TGTGCCAGCAGCCCCGCTCCCAGTCAGCCCCAGCATTTT. This chain joins TRBV5-5 and TRBJ1-5, with unresolved D. Germline loops: CDR1 SGHKS, CDR2 YYEKEE (reference sequence). The V end was cut by 4 bases, the J end by 6 bases, with 11 bases between. The CDR3 sequence is 13 residues long.

This rearrangement joins TRBV11-2 to TRBJ1-1; 8 bases line up with TRBD1. The V gene end was trimmed by 0 bases and the J gene end by 4 bases; junction bases not matched to a gene: 4. Germline loops: CDR1 SGHAT, CDR2 FQNNGV. The CDR3 is made up of 15 amino acids. CDR3 in DNA: TGTGCCAGCAGCTTAGATCCAGGGGGCATCACTGAAGCTTTCTTT. This codes for CASSLDPGGITEAFF.

The rearrangement joins TRBV5-4 to TRBJ2-3; D unresolved. The CDR3 spans 16 residues. The V gene's germline CDR1 is SGHNT and CDR2 YYREEE (reference sequence). Trimming shortened V by 1 base and J by 1 base, and 13 bases separated the two germline ends. The CDR3 nucleotides read TGTGCCAGCAGCTTGTATACAAGCCCTGGCACAGATACGCAGTATTTT. It codes for CASSLYTSPGTDTQYF. The whole variable domain, remainder taken from reference TRBV5-4 and TRBJ2-3, is ETGVTQSPTHLIKTRGQQVTLRCSSQSGHNTVSWYQQALGQGPQFIFQYYREEENGRGNFPPRFSGLQFPNYSSELNVNALELDDSALYLCASSLYTSPGTDTQYFGPGTRLTVL.

The chain recombines TRBV7-2 with TRBJ2-7, with 9 bases lining up with TRBD2. The CDR3 consists of 17 residues. J lost 4 bases, V lost 1 base, and 11 bases had no gene match. Germline assignment: CDR1 SGHTA and CDR2 FQGNSA. The CDR3 DNA reads as TGTGCCAGCAGCTTAGAATCCGGCGGGGGGGCCCCGTACGAGCAGTACTTC. This codes for CASSLESGGGAPYEQYF.

The gene calls are TRBV4-2 and TRBJ2-5, with TRBD2 matching over 10 bases. The CDR3 runs to 19 residues. With 3 bases clipped from V and 1 base from J, the junction kept 14 bases outside the gene matches. Germline V gives CDR1 LGHNA, CDR2 YNFKEQ. In nucleotides, the CDR3 is TGTGCCAGCAGCCAGATCTCCTCAGCGGCTAGCGGGGGCCAAGAGACCCAGTACTTC. It is translated as CASSQISSAASGGQETQYF.

The chain uses TRBV19 and TRBJ2-5; TRBD1 might be the D (5 bases). The germline V and J ends were trimmed by 3 bases and 4 bases, with 9 bases remaining between them. Per germline, CDR1 LNHDA and CDR2 SQIVND (reference sequence). The CDR3 sequence is 13 residues long. CDR3 region: CASSITRGETQYF. The CDR3 nucleotides read TGTGCCAGTAGTATTACAAGGGGAGAGACCCAGTACTTC. The complete variable domain, with remaining parts taken from reference TRBV19 and TRBJ2-5, reads DGGITQSPKYLFRKEGQNVTLSCEQNLNHDAMYWYRQDPGQGLRLIYYSQIVNDFQKGDIAEGYSVSREKKESFPLTVTSAQKNPTAFYLCASSITRGETQYFGPGTRLLVL.